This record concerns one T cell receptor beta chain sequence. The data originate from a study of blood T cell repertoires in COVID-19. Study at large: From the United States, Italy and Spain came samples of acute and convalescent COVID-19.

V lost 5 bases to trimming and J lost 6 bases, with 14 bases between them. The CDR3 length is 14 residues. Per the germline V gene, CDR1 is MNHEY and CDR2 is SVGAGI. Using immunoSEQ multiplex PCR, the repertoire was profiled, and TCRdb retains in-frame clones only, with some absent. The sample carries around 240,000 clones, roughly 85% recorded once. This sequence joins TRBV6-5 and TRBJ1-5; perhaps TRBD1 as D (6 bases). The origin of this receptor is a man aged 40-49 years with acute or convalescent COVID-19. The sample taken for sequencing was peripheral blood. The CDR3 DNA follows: TGTGCCAGCAGTATCACAGGGAGGGGTCAGCCCCAGCATTTT. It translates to CASSITGRGQPQHF.